The clone carrying this TCR beta chain was seen repeatedly, ten times or more. CDR3 regions of TCR beta were amplified from RNA transcripts. Investigators did first-round RT-PCR with HTBI primers, then second-round multiplex PCR. TCRdb re-derived calls from the multiplex PCR reads in MiXCR, one entry per CDR3 protein. The sample contains roughly 400,000 distinct CDR3 sequences, 15% of which appear only once. This sample stems from a study of Graves' ophthalmopathy and Graves' hyperthyroidism. Stable hyperthyroidism referred to disease that showed no ophthalmopathy within 18 months of follow-up. This TCR was sampled from a young woman with stable Graves' hyperthyroidism. Sequencing was performed on peripheral blood.

DNA of the CDR3: TGTGCCAGCAGTTCTGGACCCAAGACCCAGTACTTC. This translates into CASSSGPKTQYF. The V call is TRBV7-6, the J call TRBJ2-5, with no clear D. The CDR3 is 12 residues long. V lost 6 bases, J lost 6 bases, and 11 bases lay in between. Germline V gene data show CDR1 as SGHVS and CDR2 as FNYEAQ.